This TCR beta chain appears in the sequencing data of a study of PD-1 blockade in classical Hodgkin lymphoma. Using immunoSEQ multiplex PCR, the repertoire was profiled, and TCRdb retains in-frame clones only, with some absent. Among just over 60,000 clones, 70% to 90% were seen once, and the ten largest hold around 12%. Autologous stem cell transplantation was followed by relapse in every patient, and brentuximab vedotin exposure varied. V was clipped by 6 bases and J by 4 bases; unmatched bases: 3. This CDR3 comprises 13 residues. CDR1 is SNHLY, CDR2 FYNNEI, per germline. This rearrangement joins TRBV2 to TRBJ1-2; 9 nucleotides agree with TRBD1. The sequences come from peripheral blood mononuclear cells (PBMCs), collected at baseline. This clonotype originated in a human donor with classical Hodgkin lymphoma. The CDR3 nucleotides read TGTGCCAGCAGCTCGGACAGGGGCTATGGCTACACCTTC. This translates into CASSSDRGYGYTF.